The rows below give T cell receptor beta chains drawn from one sample of a study of CD8+ T cells in alopecia areata. TCRdb keeps only in-frame clones here, not all; method: immunoSEQ multiplex PCR. The profile shows 3,500 to 5,500 clones, 69% of them singletons. The starting material was skin, obtained at week 24, from a patient treated with tofacitinib. These receptor sequences come from a human donor with alopecia areata. The CDR3 runs from the conserved cysteine through the conserved F or W. The order of the fields is CDR3 DNA, CDR3 protein, D gene, V gene, CDR3 length, clone size, J gene. The D gene is left open where the match is weak. Clone size is given for some rows only: seen once, a few or many times, or a class if the clone is expanded.

TGCGCCAGCAGCACCCGACAGCCTAACTATGGCTACACCTTC CASSTRQPNYGYTF NA TRBV4-1 14 NA TRBJ1-2
TGCAGTGCTAGTCTCGGTTCACCCCTCCACTTT CSASLGSPLHF NA TRBV20-1 11 NA TRBJ1-6
TGCGCCAGCAGCTATCAAGGGGGGTCCCACGGAAACATTCAGTACTTC CASSYQGGSHGNIQYF NA TRBV5-1 16 NA TRBJ2-4
TGTGCCAGCAGCCCTCATAGCGGGAACACCGGGGAGCTGTTTTTT CASSPHSGNTGELFF NA TRBV7-2 15 NA TRBJ2-2
TGCAGCGTTGAAAGGGGGACTAGCGAGCAGTTCTTC CSVERGTSEQFF TRBD2 TRBV29-1 12 NA TRBJ2-1
TGCGCCAGCAGCCTCGGACAGGGTCCCGCTTACGAGCAGTACTTC CASSLGQGPAYEQYF TRBD1 TRBV4-1 15 NA TRBJ2-7
TGCGCCAGCAGCTTGAGGGACAGGGGGAGGGAGACCCAGTACTTC CASSLRDRGRETQYF TRBD1 TRBV5-1 15 once TRBJ2-5
TGTGCCAGCAGCGCCGCCTCGCTAGCGCATCCAATAGATACGCAGTATTTT CASSAASLAHPIDTQYF NA TRBV9 17 large TRBJ2-3
TGTGCCAGCAGTCCAAAGGATAGACCCCCCTACGAGCAGTACTTC CASSPKDRPPYEQYF NA TRBV28 15 NA TRBJ2-7
TGTGCCAGCAGCGTAGTGGGGAGTGGAGAGACCCAGTACTTC CASSVVGSGETQYF NA TRBV9 14 NA TRBJ2-5
TGTGCCATCAGTCCGACAGGGGGCCGGGAGGAGACCCAGTACTTC CAISPTGGREETQYF TRBD1 TRBV10-3 15 NA TRBJ2-5
TGCAGCGTTGAAAAGGGGGGGGGCAGAACGCAGTATTTT CSVEKGGGRTQYF NA TRBV29-1 13 NA TRBJ2-3
TGCGCCAGCAGCCACCTAGTGGATAGCGGGGGGTCCACAGATACGCAGTATTTT CASSHLVDSGGSTDTQYF TRBD2 TRBV4-1 18 NA TRBJ2-3
TGTGCCAGCAGCTTGGGAGGGGGAGATGGCTACACCTTC CASSLGGGDGYTF NA TRBV5-4 13 NA TRBJ1-2
TGTGCCAGCAGGTATACAGGGGGCGAGAACACTGAAGCTTTCTTT CASRYTGGENTEAFF TRBD1 TRBV7-2 15 NA TRBJ1-1
TGTGCCAGCAGCTTTGATAGGGACAGGGGGCGCAAAGAGACCCAGTACTTC CASSFDRDRGRKETQYF TRBD1 TRBV7-6 17 once TRBJ2-5
TGTGCCAGCAGCTTAAAGGCCCGCGCCCGGGCGCAGTATTTT CASSLKARARAQYF NA TRBV7-2 14 few TRBJ2-3
TGTGCCAGCAGCGTCGACATGACCTACTCCTACGAGCAGTACTTC CASSVDMTYSYEQYF NA TRBV5-6 15 NA TRBJ2-7
TGCGCCAGCAGCCAAGGGGCTAGCGGGGGGGGCAGTTACTACAATGAGCAGTTCTTC CASSQGASGGGSYYNEQFF TRBD2 TRBV4-3 19 once TRBJ2-1
TGTGCCAGCAGCCCCAGCGAGACTCAGCCCCAGCATTTT CASSPSETQPQHF NA TRBV6-5 13 NA TRBJ1-5
TGCGCCAGCAGCCCCGGACAAAGGCTTGGCTACACCTTC CASSPGQRLGYTF NA TRBV5-1 13 NA TRBJ1-2
TGTGCCAGGTTTAAGTTACGTTCTGGCTACACCTTC CARFKLRSGYTF NA TRBV21-1 12 NA TRBJ1-2
TGTGCCAGCAGCTCTAACAGACTAGCGGGAGATAAGTTCTTC CASSSNRLAGDKFF TRBD2 TRBV7-8 14 NA TRBJ2-1
TGCGCCAGCAGCTTGCCTAGTAACACCGGGGAGCTGTTTTTT CASSLPSNTGELFF NA TRBV5-1 14 NA TRBJ2-2
TGTGCCAGTAGTTATCTGGCGCTTCAGCCCCAGCATTTT CASSYLALQPQHF NA TRBV19 13 NA TRBJ1-5
TGTGCCAGCAGCAAAACCGACAGGGACGGCTACACCTTC CASSKTDRDGYTF TRBD1 TRBV6-1 13 NA TRBJ1-2
TGTGCCAGCAGACGGACAGGGATCGGGCACTCTGGAAACACCATATATTTT CASRRTGIGHSGNTIYF TRBD1 TRBV28 17 NA TRBJ1-3
TGTGCCAGCAGTTACTCGGAGATCAGAGGCTACACCTTC CASSYSEIRGYTF NA TRBV6-5 13 NA TRBJ1-2
TGTGCCAGCAGCGAACTAGGGACTAGCGGGAGTGTTTGGCAAGAGACCCAGTACTTC CASSELGTSGSVWQETQYF TRBD2 TRBV7-8 19 NA TRBJ2-5
TGCGCCAGCAACCCTAGCGGGGGCAGGGAGACCCAGTACTTC CASNPSGGRETQYF TRBD2 TRBV5-1 14 NA TRBJ2-5
TGTGCCACCTCACAAATCGGGGGCTTCGACTCCTACGAGCAGTACTTC CATSQIGGFDSYEQYF NA TRBV19 16 NA TRBJ2-7
TGTGCCACCAGCAGAACTCTCCTCTGGACAGGGCCGAGGGACACTGAAGCTTTCTTT CATSRTLLWTGPRDTEAFF TRBD1 TRBV15 19 once TRBJ1-1
TGTGCCTGTGGGACTAGCGGGAGCAATGAGCAGTTCTTC CACGTSGSNEQFF TRBD2 TRBV30 13 NA TRBJ2-1
TGTGCCAGCAGCCCGGACCCGGACAGGGCAACAGGGGAAAAACTGTTTTTT CASSPDPDRATGEKLFF TRBD1 TRBV5-4 17 NA TRBJ1-4
TGTGCCAGCAGTTTGAGCGGGAGAAGTAATGAGCAGTTCTTC CASSLSGRSNEQFF TRBD2 TRBV27 14 NA TRBJ2-1
TGTGCCAGCAGTTACGGGGAGACCCAGTACTTC CASSYGETQYF NA TRBV6-5 11 few TRBJ2-5
TGTGCCAGCAGTTTGACTAGCGGGAGCTCCTACAATGAGCAGTTCTTC CASSLTSGSSYNEQFF TRBD2 TRBV27 16 NA TRBJ2-1
TGCGCCAGCAGCTTCTCCGGGACAGCTCAATTTTCGAGATATGGCTACACCTTC CASSFSGTAQFSRYGYTF TRBD1 TRBV5-1 18 NA TRBJ1-2
TGTGCCAGCAGTTTAGGTACCGGACTAGCGGGGAGCACAGATACGCAGTATTTT CASSLGTGLAGSTDTQYF TRBD2 TRBV28 18 NA TRBJ2-3
TGTGCCAGCTCACTCGCGGGGGGGCTTTACAATGAGCAGTTCTTC CASSLAGGLYNEQFF TRBD2 TRBV18 15 NA TRBJ2-1
TGTGCCAGCAGCTTACCGCAGGGACAGGGCGGCTATGGCTACACCTTC CASSLPQGQGGYGYTF TRBD1 TRBV7-9 16 NA TRBJ1-2
TGTGCCAGCAGCTGGGCAGGGGGTATTGACACTGAAGCTTTCTTT CASSWAGGIDTEAFF TRBD1 TRBV7-8 15 NA TRBJ1-1
TGTGCCAGCAGCCAACGCCCGAGCCAGCCCCAGCATTTT CASSQRPSQPQHF NA TRBV9 13 NA TRBJ1-5
TGTGCCAGCAGTCTCCAGCGCACCGGGGAGCTGTTTTTT CASSLQRTGELFF NA TRBV27 13 NA TRBJ2-2
TGTGCCAGCAGGGGAGCAGATACGCAGTATTTT CASRGADTQYF NA TRBV2 11 once TRBJ2-3
TGTGCCAGCAGCTTAGCGTGGGAAGAGACCCAGTACTTC CASSLAWEETQYF NA TRBV7-2 13 few TRBJ2-5
TGCGCCAGCAGCCCTTTGTCCGGGACACTTACCTACGAGCAGTACTTC CASSPLSGTLTYEQYF NA TRBV4-1 16 few TRBJ2-7
TGTGCCATCAGGGGGGCGAATGAAGTTCAAGAGACCCAGTACTTC CAIRGANEVQETQYF NA TRBV10-3 15 NA TRBJ2-5
TGTGCCTGGAGTCAGGGAGGTGGTGCTGGGGCCAACGTCCTGACTTTC CAWSQGGGAGANVLTF NA TRBV30 16 NA TRBJ2-6
TGTGCCAGCAGTTTATCGGCCCCCTTGACCTCTGGAAACACCATATATTTT CASSLSAPLTSGNTIYF NA TRBV27 17 NA TRBJ1-3